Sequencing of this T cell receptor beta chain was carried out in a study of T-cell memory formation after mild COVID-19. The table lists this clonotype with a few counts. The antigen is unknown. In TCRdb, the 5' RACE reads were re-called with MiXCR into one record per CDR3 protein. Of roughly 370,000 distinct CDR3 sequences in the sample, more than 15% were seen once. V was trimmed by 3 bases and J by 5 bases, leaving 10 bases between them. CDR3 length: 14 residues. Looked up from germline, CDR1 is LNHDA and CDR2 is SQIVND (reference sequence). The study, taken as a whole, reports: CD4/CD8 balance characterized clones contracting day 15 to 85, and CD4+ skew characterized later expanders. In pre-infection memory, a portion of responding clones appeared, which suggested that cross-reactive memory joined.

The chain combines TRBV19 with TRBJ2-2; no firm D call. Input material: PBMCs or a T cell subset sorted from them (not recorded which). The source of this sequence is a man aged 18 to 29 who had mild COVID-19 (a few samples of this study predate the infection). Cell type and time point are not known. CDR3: CASSIRPITGELFF. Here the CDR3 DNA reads TGTGCCAGTAGTATTCGTCCTATTACCGGGGAGCTGTTTTTT.